This T cell receptor (beta chain) was recorded in a study of technical replicates of blood from several donors listed by TCRdb under 2017. Of note for this clone: No cognate antigen has been identified for it. The sample holds no much larger clone one base away, and base qualities are not on file.

CDR1 and CDR2, looked up from the germline V gene, are SGHAT and FQNNGV. The V end loses 2 bases and the J end loses 4 bases, and a stretch of 6 bases separates them. The CDR3 goes from the cysteine to the phenylalanine over 12 residues. The read is trimmed to its CDR3 DNA, 36 bases read in frame from base 1. Library preparation employed the immunoSEQ multiplex PCR assay. Not all clones reach the TCRdb copy of this immuneACCESS table, which keeps in-frame sequences only. Checked studies attribute under half of the gap to unresolved V genes and leave the rest unexplained. This sample comprises around 76,000 clones, over 95% of them detected only once. Around 0.22% of the sample is in the top ten clones.

The sequencing input was T cells isolated from PBMCs. The chain uses TRBV11-2 and TRBJ2-7; no confident D gene assignment can be made. This sequence was found in a human donor in good health. The CDR3 reads CASSLPEYEQYF. The nucleotide sequence reads as follows: TGTGCCAGCAGCTTACCCGAGTACGAGCAGTACTTC.